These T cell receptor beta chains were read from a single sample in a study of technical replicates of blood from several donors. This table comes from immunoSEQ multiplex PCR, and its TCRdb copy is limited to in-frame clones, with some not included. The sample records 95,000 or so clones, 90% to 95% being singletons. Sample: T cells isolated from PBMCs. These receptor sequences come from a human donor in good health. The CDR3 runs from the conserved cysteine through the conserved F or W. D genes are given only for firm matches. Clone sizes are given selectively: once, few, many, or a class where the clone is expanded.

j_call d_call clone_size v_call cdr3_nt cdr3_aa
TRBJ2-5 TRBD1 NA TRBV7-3 TGTGCCAGCAGCTTAGGACAGGGGTTTGGGGTCCAAGAGACCCAGTACTTC CASSLGQGFGVQETQYF
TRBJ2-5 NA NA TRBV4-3 TGCGCCAGCAGCCAAGATCCTCCCGGGACAAGCGAGACCCAGTACTTC CASSQDPPGTSETQYF
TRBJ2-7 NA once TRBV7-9 TGTGCCAGCGGGGCCGTCGAGCAGTACTTC CASGAVEQYF
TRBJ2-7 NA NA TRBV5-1 TGCGCCAGCAGCTCTGGCGGGAAGAGCTACGAGCAGTACTTC CASSSGGKSYEQYF
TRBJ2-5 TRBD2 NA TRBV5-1 TGCGCCAGCAGCTTGGCCACCGGGACTAGCGAGACCCAGTACTTC CASSLATGTSETQYF
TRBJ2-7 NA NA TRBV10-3 TGTGCCATCAGTTTAGGACAGCCCTACGAGCAGTACTTC CAISLGQPYEQYF
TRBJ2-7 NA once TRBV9 TGTGCCAGCAGCCAGAGGAGGGTCTCCTACGAGCAGTACTTC CASSQRRVSYEQYF
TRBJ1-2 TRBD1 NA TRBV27 TGTGCCAGCAGTTACCTAATGACAGGGGGCAGCTATGGCTACACCTTC CASSYLMTGGSYGYTF
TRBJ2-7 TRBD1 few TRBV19 TGTGCCAGTAGTATCTCCAGGGGGTACGAGCAGTACTTC CASSISRGYEQYF
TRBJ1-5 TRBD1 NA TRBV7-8 TGTGCCAGCAGCTTAGGCCGACAGGGGGGGCAGCCCCAGCATTTT CASSLGRQGGQPQHF
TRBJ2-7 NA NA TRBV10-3 TGTGCCATCAGTGAGTCGATGACAGTTATCTCCTACGAGCAGTACTTC CAISESMTVISYEQYF
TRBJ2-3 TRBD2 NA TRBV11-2 TGTGCCAGCAGCTTACTTGGCGGGAGTGCGGGCACAGATACGCAGTATTTT CASSLLGGSAGTDTQYF
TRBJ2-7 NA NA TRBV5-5 TGTGCCAGCAGCTTGGGGACAGACACTACGAAGCAGTACTTC CASSLGTDTTKQYF
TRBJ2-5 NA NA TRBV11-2 TGTGCCAGCAGCTTACTTGGGCTGGGAGAGACCCAGTACTTC CASSLLGLGETQYF
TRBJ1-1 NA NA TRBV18 TGTGCCAGCTCACCAAGCGGGGGCACTGAAGCTTTCTTT CASSPSGGTEAFF
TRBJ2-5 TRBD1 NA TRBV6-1 TGTGCCAGCAGTCCGCTACAGGGGCGGTTAGAGACCCAGTACTTC CASSPLQGRLETQYF
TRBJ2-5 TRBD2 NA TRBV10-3 TGTGCCATCGGGGGGGGGTACCAAGAGACCCAGTACTTC CAIGGGYQETQYF
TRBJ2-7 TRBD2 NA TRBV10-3 TGTGCCATCAGTGAGTCGAAAGGGTCTAGCGGACCCTACGAGCAGTACTTC CAISESKGSSGPYEQYF
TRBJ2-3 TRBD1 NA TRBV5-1 TGCGCCAGCAGCTTGGACAGGGGGTTAGGAGATACGCAGTATTTT CASSLDRGLGDTQYF
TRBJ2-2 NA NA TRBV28 TGTGCCAGCAGTTTTTTGAGGGGGGGTACCGGGGAGCTGTTTTTT CASSFLRGGTGELFF
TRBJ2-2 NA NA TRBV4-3 TGCGCCAGCAGCCAAGTAATCCGGGGCGGGGAGCTGTTTTTT CASSQVIRGGELFF
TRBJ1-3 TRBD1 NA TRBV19 TGTGCCAGCGGACAGGGGCAAGGAAACACCATATATTTT CASGQGQGNTIYF
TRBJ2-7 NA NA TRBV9 TGTGCCAGCAGCGTCTTCCCTAGTAAGGCCTACGAGCAGTACTTC CASSVFPSKAYEQYF
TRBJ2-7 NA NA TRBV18 TGTGCCAGCTCACCACGACAGGCCCCCTACGAGCAGTACTTC CASSPRQAPYEQYF
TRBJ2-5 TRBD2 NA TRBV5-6 TGTGCCAGCAGCTTGAACGGGGGGGCAGGCGCACAGGAGACCCAGTACTTC CASSLNGGAGAQETQYF
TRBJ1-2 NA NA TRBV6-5 TGTGCCAGCAGATTAGGCCGGGGAGGGTATGGCTACACCTTC CASRLGRGGYGYTF
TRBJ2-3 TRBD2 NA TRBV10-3 TGTGCCATCAGTGAGTCGTTGTCTAGCGGGAGCACAGATACGCAGTATTTT CAISESLSSGSTDTQYF
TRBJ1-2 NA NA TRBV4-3 TGCGCCAGCAGCCAAGATGAGCTAACTGCCTATGGCTACACCTTC CASSQDELTAYGYTF
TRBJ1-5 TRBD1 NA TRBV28 TGTGCCAGCAGCCGAGGACAGGTCAATCAGCCCCAGCATTTT CASSRGQVNQPQHF
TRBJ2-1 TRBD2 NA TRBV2 TGTGCCAGCAGTGTTCTAGCGGTTTACAATGAGCAGTTCTTC CASSVLAVYNEQFF
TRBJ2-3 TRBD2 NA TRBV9 TGTGCCAGCAGCCCCCTAGCGGGAATCGCAGATACGCAGTATTTT CASSPLAGIADTQYF
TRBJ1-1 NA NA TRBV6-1 TGTGCCAGCAGTGAATTTGGTAGTACTGAAGCTTTCTTT CASSEFGSTEAFF
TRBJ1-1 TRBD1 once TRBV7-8 TGTGCCAGCAGTGTTAACAGGGGGCGGGACACTGAAGCTTTCTTT CASSVNRGRDTEAFF
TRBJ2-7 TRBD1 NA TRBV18 TGTGCCAGCACACTCCTCGACAGGGAATTTAACGAGCAGTACTTC CASTLLDREFNEQYF
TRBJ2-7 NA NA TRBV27 TGTGCCAGCAGTTTTGGAGCCTCCTACGAGCAGTACTTC CASSFGASYEQYF
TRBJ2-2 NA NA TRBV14 TGTGCCAGCAGCCAAGATCCTTGGGCGACCGGGGAGCTGTTTTTT CASSQDPWATGELFF
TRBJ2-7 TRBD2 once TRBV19 TGTGCCAGTAGTATCCTAGCGGGAGGGCCACAGGAGCAGTACTTC CASSILAGGPQEQYF
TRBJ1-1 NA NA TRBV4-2 TGTGCCAGCAGCCAAGATCTGTCGTGGAGGAACACTGAAGCTTTCTTT CASSQDLSWRNTEAFF
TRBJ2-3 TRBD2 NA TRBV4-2 TGTGCCAGCAGCCAAGAACTAGCGATTAGCACAGATACGCAGTATTTT CASSQELAISTDTQYF
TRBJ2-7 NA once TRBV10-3 TGTGCCATCAGTGAGCCGGACAGCCCAGACTACGAGCAGTACTTC CAISEPDSPDYEQYF